The rows below give T cell receptor beta chains drawn from one sample of a study of brain T cells in children with intractable seizures. Libraries were prepared by immunoSEQ multiplex PCR; TCRdb keeps only in-frame clonotypes and omits some of them. This table holds roughly 23,000 clones, 85% to 95% found once. The material was peripheral blood, obtained at surgery. The receptors were gathered from a boy aged 5-17 years with focal cortical dysplasia and intractable seizures. The conserved cysteine and the conserved F or W are not part of the CDR3 here. Rows give clone size only sometimes, using once, few, many, or a class for an expanded clone.

v_call: TRBV6-5
j_call: TRBJ2-7
clone_size: -
cdr3_aa: ASSTVLLTSYEQY

v_call: TRBV6-4
j_call: TRBJ2-3
clone_size: -
cdr3_aa: ASSGGLSTDTQY

v_call: TRBV7-8
j_call: TRBJ1-3
clone_size: -
cdr3_aa: ASSLAGQGVFGNTIY

v_call: TRBV5-4
j_call: TRBJ1-2
clone_size: once
cdr3_aa: ASSPTGDNYGYT

v_call: TRBV13
j_call: TRBJ2-3
clone_size: -
cdr3_aa: ASSPPTTSGGTDTQY

v_call: TRBV7-2
j_call: TRBJ2-1
clone_size: -
cdr3_aa: ASSLAASYLYTAQF

v_call: TRBV6-5
j_call: TRBJ2-3
clone_size: -
cdr3_aa: ASTRLAGDTDTQY

v_call: TRBV7-8
j_call: TRBJ1-1
clone_size: -
cdr3_aa: ASSRGGNTEAF

v_call: TRBV7-9
j_call: TRBJ1-4
clone_size: -
cdr3_aa: ASSLRADGEKLF

v_call: TRBV2
j_call: TRBJ2-5
clone_size: -
cdr3_aa: ASSDPGQGGKETQY

v_call: TRBV2
j_call: TRBJ1-2
clone_size: -
cdr3_aa: ASSERGYGYT

v_call: TRBV14
j_call: TRBJ1-2
clone_size: -
cdr3_aa: ASSRTTRAQGPTNYGYT

v_call: TRBV27
j_call: TRBJ2-7
clone_size: -
cdr3_aa: ASSRRGLAYEQY

v_call: TRBV24-1
j_call: TRBJ1-4
clone_size: -
cdr3_aa: ATSETRDRGEKLF

v_call: TRBV18
j_call: TRBJ2-2
clone_size: once
cdr3_aa: ASSRGHGANTGELF

v_call: TRBV24-1
j_call: TRBJ2-1
clone_size: -
cdr3_aa: ATSDSGTGVYNEQF

v_call: TRBV7-6
j_call: TRBJ2-2
clone_size: -
cdr3_aa: ASSLGGGVSTGELF

v_call: TRBV9
j_call: TRBJ2-1
clone_size: -
cdr3_aa: ASSTRDTNNEQF

v_call: TRBV16
j_call: TRBJ1-5
clone_size: -
cdr3_aa: ASSFNAVRNQPQH

v_call: TRBV7-9
j_call: TRBJ2-3
clone_size: -
cdr3_aa: ASSQRDRSTDTQY

v_call: TRBV18
j_call: TRBJ1-2
clone_size: -
cdr3_aa: ASSPRTEANYGYT

v_call: TRBV19
j_call: TRBJ1-2
clone_size: -
cdr3_aa: ASWGLDYGYT

v_call: TRBV6-5
j_call: TRBJ1-4
clone_size: -
cdr3_aa: ASETGATNEKLF

v_call: TRBV5-1
j_call: TRBJ1-4
clone_size: -
cdr3_aa: ASSEHRDRGKLNEKLF

v_call: TRBV11-2
j_call: TRBJ1-4
clone_size: -
cdr3_aa: ASSLDEKLF

v_call: TRBV28
j_call: TRBJ1-6
clone_size: -
cdr3_aa: ASRASSYNSPLH

v_call: TRBV4-1
j_call: TRBJ2-3
clone_size: -
cdr3_aa: ASSLRGGALDTQY

v_call: TRBV9
j_call: TRBJ2-7
clone_size: -
cdr3_aa: ASSVGSIAEHNLFDEQY

v_call: TRBV28
j_call: TRBJ2-1
clone_size: once
cdr3_aa: ASTITGTTGEQF

v_call: TRBV2
j_call: TRBJ2-2
clone_size: -
cdr3_aa: ASREGQAGELF

v_call: TRBV6-5
j_call: TRBJ2-1
clone_size: -
cdr3_aa: ASSDSVDYNEQF

v_call: TRBV5-1
j_call: TRBJ2-3
clone_size: -
cdr3_aa: ASGVWGPKY

v_call: TRBV5-1
j_call: TRBJ2-2
clone_size: -
cdr3_aa: ASSPVTRNTGELF

v_call: TRBV29-1
j_call: TRBJ1-1
clone_size: -
cdr3_aa: SVERGQGYGSTEAF